Here is one TCR beta chain with its context. In the source study's methods: The assay estimated nucleated cells by amplifying reference gene primers. Sequencing was performed with immunoSEQ multiplex PCR; in TCRdb, only in-frame clones are kept and a portion is missing. The DNA gave D and trimming, while V, J and clone size come from that table. The sample holds approximately 13,000 clones, about 73% seen once. The data were taken from a study of blood T cell repertoires in COVID-19. Study in general: Samples came from the United States, Italy and Spain, spanning acute and convalescent COVID-19. PBMCs, B-cell-depleted T cells, or T cells were the source of the cDNA or gDNA that made up the material.

This TCR derives from a boy between 2 and 10 years old with active or convalescent COVID-19. Input material: peripheral blood.

The CDR3 DNA follows: TGTGCCAGCTCAGCGGGACACCAAGAGACCCAGTACTTC. It yields the protein CASSAGHQETQYF. J is TRBJ2-5 and V is TRBV18; D perhaps matches TRBD2 (6 bases). V shed 5 bases and J shed 0 bases, with 7 bases lying between them. Germline V gives CDR1 KGHSH, CDR2 LQKENI. This CDR3 is built from 13 residues.